What follows describes a single T cell receptor (beta chain). No antigen is known for it. V was pared by 7 bases and J by 1 base, with 10 bases between. Germline V lookup: CDR1 LNHDA, CDR2 SQIVND (reference sequence). The CDR3 contains 13 residues. Sequencing of TCR beta was undertaken in CD8+ and CD4+ T cells derived from blood. Negative isolation yielded CD8+ and CD4+ T cells; FACS enriched TEMRA cells. The data were obtained in a study of CD8 T cells in Susac syndrome. The study, taken as a whole, reports: In its TCR sequencing and HLA analysis, the study acknowledged that the number of individuals was relatively small.

Reverse transcription of about 0.45 to 1 ug RNA was carried out with random hexamers. The CDR3 of TCR beta was amplified by immunoSEQ multiplex PCR across 54 Vbeta and 13 Jbeta. TCRdb re-called the immunoSEQ multiplex PCR reads with MiXCR, one entry per CDR3 protein. The table lists around 70,000 distinct CDR3 sequences, approximately 93% of them singletons. The genes are TRBV19 and TRBJ2-5; D remains unclear. The TCR comes from a human donor with multiple sclerosis. Sequencing input: CD8+ T cells from PBMCs. The CDR3 reads CASKARRQETQYF. CDR3 DNA: TGTGCCAGTAAGGCTCGGCGCCAAGAGACCCAGTACTTC.